This is a list of T cell receptor beta chains from one sample in a study of shared clonotypes between healthy human individuals. Repertoires were generated with immunoSEQ multiplex PCR, while TCRdb's copy carries only in-frame clones and drops some. The sample has 2 million to 2.5 million clones; 80% to 95% are singletons. The sample comprised naive CD4+ T cells from PBMCs. The receptor set was obtained from a man younger than 30 in good health. Some clones in this sample may be carry-over from other donors' samples. Each CDR3 is given with its conserved first and last residue. D genes are given only for firm matches. Clone sizes are given selectively: once, few, many, or a class where the clone is expanded.

d_gene: TRBD1; v_gene: TRBV30; abundance: .; j_gene: TRBJ1-1; CDR3nt: TGTGCCTGGAGTGTCACAGGGGCCTGGACCCCCACTGAAGCTTTCTTT; CDR3aa: CAWSVTGAWTPTEAFF
d_gene: .; v_gene: TRBV9; abundance: .; j_gene: TRBJ2-5; CDR3nt: TGTGCCAGCAGCCCAAACCCGAGCGGTCAGGAGACCCAGTACTTC; CDR3aa: CASSPNPSGQETQYF
d_gene: TRBD2; v_gene: TRBV5-4; abundance: .; j_gene: TRBJ2-3; CDR3nt: TGTGCCAGCAGCCCTGATAGCGGGAGACGTGGAGATACGCAGTATTTT; CDR3aa: CASSPDSGRRGDTQYF
d_gene: .; v_gene: TRBV7-9; abundance: .; j_gene: TRBJ1-1; CDR3nt: TGTGCCAGCAGCCCAAAATTCACTGAAGCTTTCTTT; CDR3aa: CASSPKFTEAFF
d_gene: TRBD2; v_gene: TRBV11-1; abundance: once; j_gene: TRBJ2-1; CDR3nt: TGTGCCAGCAGCCCTCGACGCGGGAGGGATGAGCAGTTCTTC; CDR3aa: CASSPRRGRDEQFF
d_gene: .; v_gene: TRBV14; abundance: .; j_gene: TRBJ2-3; CDR3nt: TGTGCCAGCAGCCAGGGACTCCGTTCGTCGGATACGCAGTATTTT; CDR3aa: CASSQGLRSSDTQYF
d_gene: TRBD2; v_gene: TRBV28; abundance: .; j_gene: TRBJ2-7; CDR3nt: TGTGCCAGCAGGGGAGGGACTTACTACGAGCAGTACTTC; CDR3aa: CASRGGTYYEQYF
d_gene: .; v_gene: TRBV6-6; abundance: .; j_gene: TRBJ1-1; CDR3nt: TGTGCCAGCAGCCCCACCCCGGGGCCCAACACTGAAGCTTTCTTT; CDR3aa: CASSPTPGPNTEAFF
d_gene: TRBD1; v_gene: TRBV6-5; abundance: .; j_gene: TRBJ2-7; CDR3nt: TGTGCCAGCAGGGACAGGGGCAGCGAGCAGTACTTC; CDR3aa: CASRDRGSEQYF
d_gene: .; v_gene: TRBV28; abundance: .; j_gene: TRBJ1-5; CDR3nt: TGTGCCAGCAGTAAGTTGCGGGAGCTCAATCAGCCCCAGCATTTT; CDR3aa: CASSKLRELNQPQHF
d_gene: .; v_gene: TRBV6-5; abundance: few; j_gene: TRBJ1-1; CDR3nt: TGTGCCAGCAGTTCATTCCGGGGCCCTGAAGCTTTCTTT; CDR3aa: CASSSFRGPEAFF
d_gene: TRBD1; v_gene: TRBV4-2; abundance: .; j_gene: TRBJ2-5; CDR3nt: TGTGCCAGCAGCCAACTAGACAGGGCCCAAGAGACCCAGTACTTC; CDR3aa: CASSQLDRAQETQYF
d_gene: .; v_gene: TRBV4-3; abundance: .; j_gene: TRBJ2-2; CDR3nt: TGCGCCAGCAGCCAAGACACCTTCCGGGAGCTGTTTTTT; CDR3aa: CASSQDTFRELFF
d_gene: .; v_gene: TRBV9; abundance: .; j_gene: TRBJ2-1; CDR3nt: TGTGCCAGCAACCTAATAGTCGGAGATGAGCAGTTCTTC; CDR3aa: CASNLIVGDEQFF
d_gene: TRBD2; v_gene: TRBV5-4; abundance: once; j_gene: TRBJ2-3; CDR3nt: TGTGCCAGCAGCCCCGGGACTAGCGGATCGGGAGATACGCAGTATTTT; CDR3aa: CASSPGTSGSGDTQYF
d_gene: TRBD1; v_gene: TRBV19; abundance: .; j_gene: TRBJ1-2; CDR3nt: TGTGCCAGTAGTGTGGACAGGAGCTATGGCTACACCTTC; CDR3aa: CASSVDRSYGYTF
d_gene: .; v_gene: TRBV29-1; abundance: .; j_gene: TRBJ1-2; CDR3nt: TGCAGCGTTGAAGAGACAGGTTATGGCTACACCTTC; CDR3aa: CSVEETGYGYTF
d_gene: .; v_gene: TRBV5-1; abundance: .; j_gene: TRBJ2-1; CDR3nt: TGCGCCAGCAGCCGGGACCTGCGGCGGGAAGCCAGAGAGAATGAGCAGTTCTTC; CDR3aa: CASSRDLRREARENEQFF
d_gene: TRBD2; v_gene: TRBV7-2; abundance: .; j_gene: TRBJ2-2; CDR3nt: TGTGCCAGCAGGATAGCGGGAGAAAAGGCCGGGGAGCTGTTTTTT; CDR3aa: CASRIAGEKAGELFF
d_gene: TRBD1; v_gene: TRBV2; abundance: once; j_gene: TRBJ1-5; CDR3nt: TGTGCCAGCATCAGGGACAGGAGCGTCAATCAGCCCCAGCATTTT; CDR3aa: CASIRDRSVNQPQHF
d_gene: .; v_gene: TRBV5-1; abundance: .; j_gene: TRBJ1-2; CDR3nt: TGCGCCAGCAGCACGGACCCCTCGAGCGGCTACACCTTC; CDR3aa: CASSTDPSSGYTF
d_gene: TRBD2; v_gene: TRBV6-6; abundance: .; j_gene: TRBJ2-3; CDR3nt: TGTGCCAGCAGTCCTCGACTAGCGGGAGGCTTTAAGCAGTATTTT; CDR3aa: CASSPRLAGGFKQYF
d_gene: TRBD1; v_gene: TRBV5-1; abundance: .; j_gene: TRBJ1-1; CDR3nt: TGCGCCAGTGGCCTCGAGGGGGCGGACACTGAAGCTTTCTTT; CDR3aa: CASGLEGADTEAFF
d_gene: .; v_gene: TRBV29-1; abundance: .; j_gene: TRBJ2-7; CDR3nt: TGCAGCGTTGGTGTCGGGACCTACGAGCAGTACTTC; CDR3aa: CSVGVGTYEQYF
d_gene: .; v_gene: TRBV27; abundance: .; j_gene: TRBJ2-2; CDR3nt: TGTGCCAGCAGTCCGTATAGGACAGTTAACACCGGGGAGCTGTTTTTT; CDR3aa: CASSPYRTVNTGELFF
d_gene: .; v_gene: TRBV30; abundance: .; j_gene: TRBJ1-4; CDR3nt: TGTGCCTGGAGTCAGAGGACTAATGAAAAACTGTTTTTT; CDR3aa: CAWSQRTNEKLFF
d_gene: .; v_gene: TRBV28; abundance: .; j_gene: TRBJ2-2; CDR3nt: TGTGCCAGCAGTTTTGCAGGGAAGGTTAACGGGGAGCTGTTTTTT; CDR3aa: CASSFAGKVNGELFF
d_gene: TRBD2; v_gene: TRBV7-3; abundance: .; j_gene: TRBJ2-3; CDR3nt: TGTGCCAGCAGCTCCTCCAGACTAGCGGGGGGTCCAGATACGCAGTATTTT; CDR3aa: CASSSSRLAGGPDTQYF
d_gene: .; v_gene: TRBV6-5; abundance: .; j_gene: TRBJ2-6; CDR3nt: TGTGCCAGCAGTTACTCCCCGGCCCCCCCGGCCAACGTCCTGACTTTC; CDR3aa: CASSYSPAPPANVLTF
d_gene: .; v_gene: TRBV6-1; abundance: .; j_gene: TRBJ2-1; CDR3nt: TGTGCCAGCAGGCCCGTGGGCAATGAGCAGTTCTTC; CDR3aa: CASRPVGNEQFF